This T cell receptor beta chain was recorded in a study of CD8+CD57+ T cells in acquired aplastic anemia. Study as a whole: Sorted cells (CD4+ and CD8+) yielded DNA amounts that averaged about 3.1 ug. Overall study results and limits: Researchers report that 25 to 30 CD8+ CDR3 sequences appeared in both patients and controls.

The template used for profiling TCR beta VDJ and CDR3 was genomic DNA. Using its own MiXCR run on the reads, TCRdb lists one record per CDR3 protein. This table holds 150,000 to 180,000 distinct CDR3 sequences, approximately 52% found once. V dropped 5 bases and J dropped 1 base, with 11 bases sitting between them. Germline V CDR1 and CDR2: KGHDR, SFDVKD. The CDR3 extends over 14 amino acids. Whoever was chosen for sequencing had shown CD8+CD57+ cell expansion by flow cytometry. Every patient presented with severe acquired aplastic anemia. This clonotype came up once. Its antigen remains unidentified. The sample was sorted CD4+, CD8+, or CD8+CD57+ T cells (not recorded which) from PBMCs. The TCR comes from a human donor with aplastic anemia. The V call is TRBV24-1, the J call TRBJ2-7; weak D call: TRBD1 (6 bases). The CDR3 DNA reads TGTGCCACCAGTGGTCCCGGACAGTCCTACGAGCAGTACTTC. This codes for CATSGPGQSYEQYF.